The 15 T cell receptor beta chains presented below share a single source sample, sequenced in a study of control samples from healthy donors and cancer patients. Generated by immunoSEQ multiplex PCR, the TCRdb table keeps only in-frame clones and is missing some. The sample has about 90,000 clones; approximately 93% are singletons. Material for sequencing was blood. The receptors were gathered from a woman between 25 and 40 years old in good health.

The chain couples TRBV3-1 (or the pseudogene TRBV3-2) to TRBJ1-1; unclear D gene. The length of the CDR3 is 14 residues. CDR1 is LGHDT and CDR2 is YNNKEL in the germline V gene (reference sequence). V shed 4 bases and J shed 4 bases, with 13 bases lying between them. CDR3 in DNA: TGTGCCAGCAGCCCACATGACCGAACCACTGAAGCTTTCTTT. Protein sequence: CASSPHDRTTEAFF.

This chain joins TRBV29-1 and TRBJ2-7; 9 bases align to TRBD1. The CDR3 contains 13 residues. Trimming at V came to 6 bases and at J to 3 bases, leaving 6 bases not matched to a gene. Looked up from germline, CDR1 is SQVTM and CDR2 is ANQGSEA. The CDR3 DNA sequence: TGCAGCGTCGCTCCGGGACAGGGCTACGAGCAGTACTTC. It encodes CSVAPGQGYEQYF.

J is TRBJ1-5 and V is TRBV5-1, with D possibly being TRBD1 (6 bases). V was trimmed by 4 bases and J by 5 bases, leaving 13 bases between them. The V gene's germline CDR1 is SGHRS and CDR2 YFSETQ. The CDR3 runs 14 residues. CDR3 DNA: TGCGCCAGCAGCCTCGGACAGCCTGATCAGCCCCAGCATTTT. It specifies CASSLGQPDQPQHF.

The chain employs TRBV7-9 and TRBJ1-2, with D possibly being TRBD1 (5 bases). The CDR3 extends over 16 amino acids. The germline V and J ends were trimmed by 4 bases and 1 base, with 16 bases remaining between them. Germline lookup yields CDR1 SEHNR and CDR2 FQNEAQ (reference sequence). The CDR3 region is CASSSGSQANNYGYTF. The DNA of the CDR3 is TGTGCCAGCAGCTCAGGGAGTCAAGCAAATAACTATGGCTACACCTTC.

The chain joins TRBV6-5 to TRBJ2-7, with D uncertain. Trimming took off 5 bases at V and 4 bases at J, with 6 bases between the two ends. The CDR3 is 11 residues long. CDR1 and CDR2 from the germline V gene are MNHEY and SVGAGI. DNA of the CDR3: TGTGCCAGCAGTCGTACTTACGAGCAGTACTTC. It yields the protein CASSRTYEQYF.

V gene TRBV12-5 combines with J gene TRBJ1-6; TRBD1 might be the D (6 bases). This CDR3 has 18 amino acids. Germline CDR1 is LGHNT and CDR2 is FRNRAP. V was shortened by 3 bases and J by 4 bases, with 19 bases between the two germline ends. The CDR3 sequence is CASGFTYRGGEYNSPLHF. The CDR3 coding sequence is TGTGCTAGTGGTTTCACCTACCGAGGGGGGGAGTATAATTCACCCCTCCACTTT.

The CDR3 sequence: CASTLGSPLHF. CDR3 DNA sequence: TGTGCCAGCACCTTGGGCTCACCCCTCCACTTT. The gene calls are TRBV2 and TRBJ1-6; D uncertain. CDR1 and CDR2 (germline): SNHLY, FYNNEI. Trimming stripped 7 bases from V and 10 bases from J, with 8 bases between. The CDR3 is made up of 11 amino acids. The full variable domain, rest sourced from reference TRBV2 and TRBJ1-6, is EPEVTQTPSHQVTQMGQEVILRCVPISNHLYFYWYRQILGQKVEFLVSFYNNEISEKSEIFDDQFSVERPDGSNFTLKIRSTKLEDSAMYFCASTLGSPLHFGNGTRLTVT.

A note on this clone: Different DNA sequences within this sample yield the same CDR3. The chain joins TRBV7-9 to TRBJ1-1; no clear D. Looked up from germline, CDR1 is SEHNR and CDR2 is FQNEAQ (reference sequence). The CDR3 runs 13 residues. Trimming stripped 3 bases from V and 9 bases from J, with 14 bases between. CDR3 DNA sequence: TGTGCCAGCAGCTTTCAGGTGGAAGCAAAAGCTTTCTTT. It yields the protein CASSFQVEAKAFF.

The rearrangement links TRBV7-9 to TRBJ2-1; D is unresolved. Trimming left V 5 bases short and J 10 bases short, with 9 bases between. The CDR3 sequence is 11 residues long. Germline-derived CDR1 and CDR2 are SEHNR and FQNEAQ (reference sequence). The CDR3 region has the DNA TGTGCCAGCAGCCCCCGTGGGGAGCAGTTCTTC. Translating it yields CASSPRGEQFF. Variable domain in full (rest from reference TRBV7-9 and TRBJ2-1): DTGVSQNPRHKITKRGQNVTFRCDPISEHNRLYWYRQTLGQGPEFLTYFQNEAQLEKSRLLSDRFSAERPKGSFSTLEIQRTEQGDSAMYLCASSPRGEQFFGPGTRLTVL.

V gene TRBV13 combines with J gene TRBJ2-3; D is ambiguous. CDR3 length: 17 amino acids. Trimming stripped 6 bases from V and 4 bases from J, with 23 bases between. Germline V gives CDR1 PRHDT, CDR2 FYEKMQ (reference sequence). CDR3 bases: TGTGCCAGCAGACAAGGCACCGGGTCCGGCGGCGCAGATACGCAGTATTTT. Protein product: CASRQGTGSGGADTQYF.

V is TRBV6-5 and J is TRBJ2-1, with D perhaps matching TRBD1 or TRBD2 (6 bases each). Per germline, CDR1 MNHEY and CDR2 SVGAGI. CDR3 length: 14 amino acids. Trimming removed 6 bases from V and 5 bases from J, with 14 bases in between. Here the CDR3 reads CASSGQWTNNEQFF. The CDR3 DNA is TGTGCCAGCAGCGGACAGTGGACTAACAATGAGCAGTTCTTC.

This rearrangement joins TRBV7-9 to TRBJ2-1; no firm D call. V lost 4 bases and J 6 bases, leaving 16 bases between the germline ends. CDR1 is SEHNR and CDR2 is FQNEAQ in the germline V gene (reference sequence). The CDR3 contains 15 residues. The CDR3 DNA follows: TGTGCCAGCAGCTATCCGATAGTGAGAAGCAATGAGCAGTTCTTC. Translating it yields CASSYPIVRSNEQFF.

The gene calls are TRBV18 and TRBJ1-1; D not certain. The CDR3 covers 15 residues. Trimming stripped 2 bases from V and 2 bases from J, with 12 bases between. Per the germline V gene, CDR1 is KGHSH and CDR2 is LQKENI. CDR3 sequence (DNA): TGTGCCAGCTCACCATACCCAACAGAAAACACTGAAGCTTTCTTT. The encoded protein is CASSPYPTENTEAFF. The full variable domain, with the rest looked up from reference TRBV18 and TRBJ1-1, is NAGVMQNPRHLVRRRGQEARLRCSPMKGHSHVYWYRQLPEEGLKFMVYLQKENIIDESGMPKERFSAEFPKEGPSILRIQQVVRGDSAAYFCASSPYPTENTEAFFGQGTRLTVV.

The chain has TRBV29-1 and TRBJ2-3; D not certain. CDR1 is SQVTM, CDR2 ANQGSEA, per germline. V was trimmed by 2 bases and J by 0 bases, leaving 9 bases between them. The CDR3 spans 14 residues. The DNA of the CDR3 is TGCAGCGTTGAACAGGTGGGGAGCACAGATACGCAGTATTTT. This codes for CSVEQVGSTDTQYF.

The chain recombines TRBV28 with TRBJ2-3; 8 bases map to TRBD1. CDR3 length: 15 amino acids. V trimming: 6 bases; J trimming: 5 bases; junction bases outside the gene matches: 10. Germline lookup yields CDR1 MDHEN and CDR2 SYDVKM. The CDR3 sequence is CASSPPGTGGDTQYF. The CDR3, as DNA: TGTGCCAGCAGCCCGCCCGGGACAGGAGGAGATACGCAGTATTTT.